This T cell receptor beta chain is drawn from a study of blood T cell repertoires in COVID-19. CDR3 length: 13 residues. Trimming took 6 bases from V and 2 from J; bases not matched to a gene: 4. CDR1 and CDR2 (germline): SQVTM, ANQGSEA. There are a few counts of this clone. Repertoires were generated with immunoSEQ multiplex PCR, while TCRdb's copy carries only in-frame clones and drops some. The sample has hundreds of thousands of clones, 86% seen once. The source material was PBMCs or T cells enriched from blood (not recorded which). This chain links TRBV29-1 with TRBJ1-5; 7 nucleotides line up with TRBD1. The source of this sequence is a man under 40 who had recovered from COVID-19. The CDR3: CSVTGDRNQPQHF. The CDR3 DNA follows: TGCAGCGTCACAGGGGATCGCAATCAGCCCCAGCATTTT.